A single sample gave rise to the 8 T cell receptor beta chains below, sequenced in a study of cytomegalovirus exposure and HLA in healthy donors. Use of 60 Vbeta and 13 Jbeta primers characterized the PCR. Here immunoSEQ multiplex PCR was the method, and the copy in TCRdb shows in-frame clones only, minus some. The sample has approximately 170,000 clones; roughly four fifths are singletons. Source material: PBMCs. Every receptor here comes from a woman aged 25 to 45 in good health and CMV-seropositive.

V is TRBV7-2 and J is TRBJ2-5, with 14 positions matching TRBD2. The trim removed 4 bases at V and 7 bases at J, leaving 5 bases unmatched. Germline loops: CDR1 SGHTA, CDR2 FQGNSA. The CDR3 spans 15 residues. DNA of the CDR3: TGTGCCAGCAGCTCGGGACTAGCGGGAGTCGGGACCCAGTACTTC. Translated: CASSSGLAGVGTQYF. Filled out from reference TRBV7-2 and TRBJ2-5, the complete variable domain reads GAGVSQSPSNKVTEKGKDVELRCDPISGHTALYWYRQSLGQGLEFLIYFQGNSAPDKSGLPSDRFSAERTGGSVSTLTIQRTQQEDSAVYLCASSSGLAGVGTQYFGPGTRLLVL.

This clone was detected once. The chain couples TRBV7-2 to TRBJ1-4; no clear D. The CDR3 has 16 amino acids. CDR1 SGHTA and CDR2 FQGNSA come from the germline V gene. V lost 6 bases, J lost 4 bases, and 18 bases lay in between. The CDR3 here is CASSSIQPGRNEKLFF. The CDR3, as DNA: TGTGCCAGCAGTTCGATTCAACCGGGTCGTAATGAAAAACTGTTTTTT.

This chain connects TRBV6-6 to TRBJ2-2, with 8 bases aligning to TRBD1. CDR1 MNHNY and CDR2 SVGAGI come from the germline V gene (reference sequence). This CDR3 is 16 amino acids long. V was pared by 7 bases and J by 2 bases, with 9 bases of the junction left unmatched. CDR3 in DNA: TGTGCCAGCACCTCACGGACAGGGAGAAACACCGGGGAGCTGTTTTTT. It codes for CASTSRTGRNTGELFF.

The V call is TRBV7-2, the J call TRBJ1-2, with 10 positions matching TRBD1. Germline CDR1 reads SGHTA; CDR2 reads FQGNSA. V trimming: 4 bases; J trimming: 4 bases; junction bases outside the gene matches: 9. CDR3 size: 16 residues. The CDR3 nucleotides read TGTGCCAGCAGCTCACCTCCGGGACAGGGGTTCTATGGCTACACCTTC. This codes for CASSSPPGQGFYGYTF.

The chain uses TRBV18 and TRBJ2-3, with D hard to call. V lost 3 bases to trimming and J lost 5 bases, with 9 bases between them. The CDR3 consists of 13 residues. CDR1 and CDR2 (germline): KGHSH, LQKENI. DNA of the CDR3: TGTGCCAGCTCACCCGGTGTCGGAGATACGCAGTATTTT. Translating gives CASSPGVGDTQYF.

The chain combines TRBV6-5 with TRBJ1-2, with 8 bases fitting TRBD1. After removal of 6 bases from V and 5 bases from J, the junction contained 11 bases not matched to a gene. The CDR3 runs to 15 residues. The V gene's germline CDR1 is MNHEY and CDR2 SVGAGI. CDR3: CASSDRGPFGYGYTF. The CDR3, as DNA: TGTGCCAGCAGCGACAGGGGACCCTTTGGGTATGGCTACACCTTC.

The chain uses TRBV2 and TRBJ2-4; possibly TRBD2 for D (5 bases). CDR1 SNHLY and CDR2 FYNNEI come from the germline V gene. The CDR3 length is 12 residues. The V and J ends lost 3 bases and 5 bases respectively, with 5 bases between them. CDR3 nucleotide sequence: TGTGCCAGCAGTGAGAGGGAAAACATTCAGTACTTC. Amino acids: CASSERENIQYF. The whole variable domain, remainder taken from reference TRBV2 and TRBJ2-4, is EPEVTQTPSHQVTQMGQEVILRCVPISNHLYFYWYRQILGQKVEFLVSFYNNEISEKSEIFDDQFSVERPDGSNFTLKIRSTKLEDSAMYFCASSERENIQYFGAGTRLSVL.

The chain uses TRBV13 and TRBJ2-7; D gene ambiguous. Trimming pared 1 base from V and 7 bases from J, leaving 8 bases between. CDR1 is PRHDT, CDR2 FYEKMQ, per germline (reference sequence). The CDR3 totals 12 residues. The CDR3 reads CASSLVPQEQYF. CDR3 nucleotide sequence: TGTGCCAGCAGCTTAGTCCCCCAAGAGCAGTACTTC.